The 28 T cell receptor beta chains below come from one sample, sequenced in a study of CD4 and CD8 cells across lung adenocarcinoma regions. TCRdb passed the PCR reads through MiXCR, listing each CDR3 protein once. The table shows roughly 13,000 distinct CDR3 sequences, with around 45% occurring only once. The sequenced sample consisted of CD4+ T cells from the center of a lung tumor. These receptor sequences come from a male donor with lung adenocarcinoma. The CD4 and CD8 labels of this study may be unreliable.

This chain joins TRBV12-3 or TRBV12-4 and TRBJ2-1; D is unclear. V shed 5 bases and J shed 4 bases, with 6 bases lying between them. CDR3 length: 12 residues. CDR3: CASSPRYNEQFF. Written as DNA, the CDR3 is TGTGCCAGCAGTCCGCGGTACAATGAGCAGTTCTTC.

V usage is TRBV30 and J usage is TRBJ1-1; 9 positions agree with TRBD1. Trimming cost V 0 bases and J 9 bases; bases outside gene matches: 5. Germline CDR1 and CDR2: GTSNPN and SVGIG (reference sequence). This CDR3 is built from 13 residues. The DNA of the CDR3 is TGTGCCTGGAGTGTACAGGGGACAGGGAAAGCTTTCTTT. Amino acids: CAWSVQGTGKAFF.

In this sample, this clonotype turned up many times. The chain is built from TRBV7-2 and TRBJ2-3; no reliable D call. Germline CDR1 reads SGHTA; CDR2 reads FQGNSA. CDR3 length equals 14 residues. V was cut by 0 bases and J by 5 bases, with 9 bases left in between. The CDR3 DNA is TGTGCCAGCAGCTTAGCTAAGGGTGTAGATACGCAGTATTTT. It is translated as CASSLAKGVDTQYF.

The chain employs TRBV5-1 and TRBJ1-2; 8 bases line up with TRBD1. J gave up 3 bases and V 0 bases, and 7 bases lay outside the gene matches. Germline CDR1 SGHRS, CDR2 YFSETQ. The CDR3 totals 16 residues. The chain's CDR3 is CASSLAGQAAHYGYTF. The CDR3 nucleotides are TGCGCCAGCAGCTTGGCGGGACAGGCCGCACACTATGGCTACACCTTC.

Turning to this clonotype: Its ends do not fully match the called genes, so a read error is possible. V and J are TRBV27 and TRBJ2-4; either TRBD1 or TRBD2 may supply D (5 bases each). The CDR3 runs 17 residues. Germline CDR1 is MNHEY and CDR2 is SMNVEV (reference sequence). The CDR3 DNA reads TGTGCCAGCAGCTCGCGCGGGTGGGGCCGTGTCAAAAACATCCAGTACTTC. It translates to CASSSRGWGRVKNIQYF.

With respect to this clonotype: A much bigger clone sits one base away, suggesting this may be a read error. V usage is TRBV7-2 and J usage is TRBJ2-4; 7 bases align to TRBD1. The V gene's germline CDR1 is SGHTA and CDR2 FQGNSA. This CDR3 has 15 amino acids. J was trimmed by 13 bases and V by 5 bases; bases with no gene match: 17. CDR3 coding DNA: TGTGCCAGCAGCCCCATAGGGGGCGGACGGAGTTCGCAGTACTTC. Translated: CASSPIGGGRSSQYF.

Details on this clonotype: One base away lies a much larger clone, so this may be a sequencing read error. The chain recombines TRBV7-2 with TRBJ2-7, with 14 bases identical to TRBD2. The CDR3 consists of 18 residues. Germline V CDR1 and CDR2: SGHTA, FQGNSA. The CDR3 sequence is CANSFPGTSGRGSYEQYF. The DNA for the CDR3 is TGTGCCAACAGCTTTCCCGGGACTAGCGGGAGAGGGTCCTACGAGCAGTACTTC. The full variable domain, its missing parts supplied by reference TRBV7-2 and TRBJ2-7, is GAGVSQSPSNKVTEKGKDVELRCDPISGHTALYWYRQSLGQGLEFLIYFQGNSAPDKSGLPSDRFSAERTGGSVSTLTIQRTQQEDSAVYLCANSFPGTSGRGSYEQYFGPGTRLTVT.

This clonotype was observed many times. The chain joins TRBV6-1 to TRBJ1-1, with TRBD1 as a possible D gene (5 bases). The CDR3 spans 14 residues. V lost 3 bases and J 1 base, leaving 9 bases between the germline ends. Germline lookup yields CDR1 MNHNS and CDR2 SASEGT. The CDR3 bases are TGTGCCAGCAGTGAGGGGCATAGGAACACTGAAGCTTTCTTT. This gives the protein CASSEGHRNTEAFF.

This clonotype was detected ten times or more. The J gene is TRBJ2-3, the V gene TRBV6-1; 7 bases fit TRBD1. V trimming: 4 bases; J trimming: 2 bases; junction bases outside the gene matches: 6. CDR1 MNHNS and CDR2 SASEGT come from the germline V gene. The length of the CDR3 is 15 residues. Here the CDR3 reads CASSVTGLPTDTQYF. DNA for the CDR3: TGTGCCAGCAGTGTGACAGGGCTTCCCACAGATACGCAGTATTTT.

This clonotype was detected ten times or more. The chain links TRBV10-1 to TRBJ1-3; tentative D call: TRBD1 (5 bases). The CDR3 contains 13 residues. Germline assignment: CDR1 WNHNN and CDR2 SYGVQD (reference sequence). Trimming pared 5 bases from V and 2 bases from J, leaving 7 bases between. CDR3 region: CASSSGTGNTIYF. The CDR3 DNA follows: TGCGCCAGCAGTTCAGGGACTGGAAACACCATATATTTT.

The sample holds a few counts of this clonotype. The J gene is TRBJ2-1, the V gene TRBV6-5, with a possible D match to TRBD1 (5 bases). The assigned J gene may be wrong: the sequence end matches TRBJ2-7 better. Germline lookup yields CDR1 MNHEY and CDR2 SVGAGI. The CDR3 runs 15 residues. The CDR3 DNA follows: TGTGCCAGCAGTTACTCGATGGGCAGGGTGGGCGAGCAGTACTTC. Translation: CASSYSMGRVGEQYF.

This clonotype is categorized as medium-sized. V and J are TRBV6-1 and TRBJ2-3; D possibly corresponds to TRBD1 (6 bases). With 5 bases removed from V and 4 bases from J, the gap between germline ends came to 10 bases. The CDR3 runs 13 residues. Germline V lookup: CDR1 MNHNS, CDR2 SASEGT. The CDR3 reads CASSTGLADTQYF. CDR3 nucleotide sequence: TGTGCCAGCAGTACAGGGTTGGCAGATACGCAGTATTTT.

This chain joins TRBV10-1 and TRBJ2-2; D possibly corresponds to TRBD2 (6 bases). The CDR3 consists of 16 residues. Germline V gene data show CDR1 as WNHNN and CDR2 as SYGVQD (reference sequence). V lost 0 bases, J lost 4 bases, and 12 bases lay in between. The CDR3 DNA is TGCGCCAGCAGTGAGTCCCGCGCGGGAAGCACCGGGGAGCTGTTTTTT. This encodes CASSESRAGSTGELFF.

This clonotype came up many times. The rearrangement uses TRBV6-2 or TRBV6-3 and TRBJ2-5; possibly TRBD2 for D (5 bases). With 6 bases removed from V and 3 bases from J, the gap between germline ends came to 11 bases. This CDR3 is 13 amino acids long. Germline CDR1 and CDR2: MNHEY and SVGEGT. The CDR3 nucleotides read TGTGCCAGCAGCCCGAGCGGAGAAGAGACCCAGTACTTC. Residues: CASSPSGEETQYF.

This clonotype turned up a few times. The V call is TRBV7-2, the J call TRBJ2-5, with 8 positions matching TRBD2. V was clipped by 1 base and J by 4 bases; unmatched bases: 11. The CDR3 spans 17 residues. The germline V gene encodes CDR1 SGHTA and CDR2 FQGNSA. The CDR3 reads CASSLGGTLGGAETQYF. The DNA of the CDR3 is TGTGCCAGCAGCTTAGGGGGCACTCTCGGGGGGGCAGAGACCCAGTACTTC.

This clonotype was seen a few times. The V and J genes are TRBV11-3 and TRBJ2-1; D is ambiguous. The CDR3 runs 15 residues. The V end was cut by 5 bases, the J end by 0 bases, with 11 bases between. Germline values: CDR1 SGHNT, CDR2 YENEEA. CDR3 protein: CASSALFRSYNEQFF. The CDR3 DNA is TGTGCCAGCAGCGCCCTCTTCCGCTCCTACAATGAGCAGTTCTTC.

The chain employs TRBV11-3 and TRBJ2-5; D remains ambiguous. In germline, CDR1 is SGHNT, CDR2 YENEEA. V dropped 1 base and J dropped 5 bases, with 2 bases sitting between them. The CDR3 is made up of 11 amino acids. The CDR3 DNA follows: TGTGCCAGCAGCTTAGTCGAGACCCAGTACTTC. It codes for CASSLVETQYF. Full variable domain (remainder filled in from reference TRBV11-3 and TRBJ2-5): EAGVVQSPRYKIIEKKQPVAFWCNPISGHNTLYWYLQNLGQGPELLIRYENEEAVDDSQLPKDRFSAERLKGVDSTLKIQPAELGDSAVYLCASSLVETQYFGPGTRLLVL.

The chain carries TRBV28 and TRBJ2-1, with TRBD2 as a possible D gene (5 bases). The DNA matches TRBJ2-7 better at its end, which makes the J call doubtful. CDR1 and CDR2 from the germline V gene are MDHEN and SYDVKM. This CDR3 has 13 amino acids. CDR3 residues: CASRGRDSYEQYF. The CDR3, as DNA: TGTGCCAGCAGGGGCCGGGACTCCTACGAGCAGTACTTC.

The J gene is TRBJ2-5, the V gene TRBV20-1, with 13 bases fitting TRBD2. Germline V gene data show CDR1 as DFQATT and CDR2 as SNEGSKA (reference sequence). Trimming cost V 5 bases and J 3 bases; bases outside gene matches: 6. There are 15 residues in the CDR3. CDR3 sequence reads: CSAVRTSGSEETQYF. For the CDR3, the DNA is TGCAGTGCTGTCCGGACTAGCGGGAGTGAAGAGACCCAGTACTTC.

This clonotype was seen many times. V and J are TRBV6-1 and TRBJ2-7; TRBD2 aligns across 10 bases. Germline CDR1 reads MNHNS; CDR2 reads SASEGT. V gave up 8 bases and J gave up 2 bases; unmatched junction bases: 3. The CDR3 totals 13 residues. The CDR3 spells CASLLAGAYEQYF. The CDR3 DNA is TGTGCCAGCCTTCTAGCGGGAGCCTACGAGCAGTACTTC.

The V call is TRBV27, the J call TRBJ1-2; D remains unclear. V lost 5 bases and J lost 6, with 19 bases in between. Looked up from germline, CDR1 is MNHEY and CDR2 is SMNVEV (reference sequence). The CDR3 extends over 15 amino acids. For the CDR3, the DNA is TGTGCCAGCAGTGTGAGGTTGGGGTTGTGGGATGGCTACACCTTC. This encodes CASSVRLGLWDGYTF.

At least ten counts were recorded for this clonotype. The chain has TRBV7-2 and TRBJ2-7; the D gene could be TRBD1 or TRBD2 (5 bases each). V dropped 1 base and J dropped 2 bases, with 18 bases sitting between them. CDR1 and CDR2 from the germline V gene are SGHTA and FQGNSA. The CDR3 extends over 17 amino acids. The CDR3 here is CASSLGFGPGPTYEQYF. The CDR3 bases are TGTGCCAGCAGCTTAGGGTTCGGGCCGGGACCTACCTACGAGCAGTACTTC. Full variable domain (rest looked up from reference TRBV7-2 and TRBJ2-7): GAGVSQSPSNKVTEKGKDVELRCDPISGHTALYWYRQSLGQGLEFLIYFQGNSAPDKSGLPSDRFSAERTGGSVSTLTIQRTQQEDSAVYLCASSLGFGPGPTYEQYFGPGTRLTVT.

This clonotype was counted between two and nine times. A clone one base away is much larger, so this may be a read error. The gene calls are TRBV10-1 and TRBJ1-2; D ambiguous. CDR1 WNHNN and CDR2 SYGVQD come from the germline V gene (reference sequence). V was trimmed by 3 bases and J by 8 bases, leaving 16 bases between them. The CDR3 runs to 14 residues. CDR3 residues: CASSDPKPRGGYTF. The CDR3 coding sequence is TGCGCCAGCAGTGACCCCAAACCTCGTGGGGGCTACACCTTC.

The CDR3 sequence: CASSSRLARDTGELFF. The CDR3 DNA is TGTGCCAGCAGCTCCCGACTAGCGCGGGACACCGGGGAGCTGTTTTTT. This sequence joins TRBV7-8 and TRBJ2-2; 8 bases agree with TRBD2. Trimming took 4 bases from V and 3 from J; bases not matched to a gene: 7. Germline-derived CDR1 and CDR2 are SGHVS and FQNEAQ. This CDR3 region has 16 residues.

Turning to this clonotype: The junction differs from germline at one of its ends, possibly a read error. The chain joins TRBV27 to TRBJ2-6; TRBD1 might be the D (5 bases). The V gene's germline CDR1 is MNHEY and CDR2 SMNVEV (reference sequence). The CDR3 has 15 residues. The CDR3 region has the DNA TGTGCCAGCAGTTTCGGACACTCTGGGGCCTACGTCCAGACTTTC. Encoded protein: CASSFGHSGAYVQTF.

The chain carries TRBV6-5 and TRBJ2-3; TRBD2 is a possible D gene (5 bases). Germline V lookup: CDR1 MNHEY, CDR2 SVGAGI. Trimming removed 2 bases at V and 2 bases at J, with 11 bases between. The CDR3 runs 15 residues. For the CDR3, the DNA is TGTGCCAGCAGTTACCTGGGAGTTGACACAGATACGCAGTATTTT. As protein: CASSYLGVDTDTQYF.

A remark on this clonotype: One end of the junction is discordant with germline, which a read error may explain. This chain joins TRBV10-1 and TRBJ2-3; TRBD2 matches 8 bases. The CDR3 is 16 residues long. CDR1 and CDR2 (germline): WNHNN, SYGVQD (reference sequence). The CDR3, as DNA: TGCGCCAGCAGGGGACGGGGGGGCGGGAGCCAAGAGACGCAGTATTTC. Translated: CASRGRGGGSQETQYF.

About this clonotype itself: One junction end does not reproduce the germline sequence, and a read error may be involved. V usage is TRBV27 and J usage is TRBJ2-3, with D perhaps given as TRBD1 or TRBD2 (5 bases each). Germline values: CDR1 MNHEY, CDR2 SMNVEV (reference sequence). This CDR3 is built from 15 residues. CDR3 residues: CGSSTGLRAKNTQYF. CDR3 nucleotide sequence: TGTGGCAGCAGCACGGGGCTTCGAGCCAAAAACACGCAGTACTTT.